The 24 T cell receptor beta chains presented below share a single source sample, sequenced in a study of T cell repertoires in cytomegalovirus infection. No antigen has been identified for these receptors. TCRdb processed the reads anew with MiXCR; each CDR3 protein has one entry. The table has a few hundred thousand distinct CDR3 sequences, almost 40% seen once. Specimen: cultured PBMCs, collected from culture after CMV antigen stimulation. These receptors were collected from a human donor in good health (CMV status not recorded). Some clones in this sample may be carry-over from other donors' samples.

This clonotype was detected only once. The chain has TRBV6-6 and TRBJ2-3; 11 bases line up with TRBD2. This CDR3 comprises 16 residues. Germline V gene lookup returns CDR1 MNHNY and CDR2 SVGAGI (reference sequence). Trimming took 6 bases from V and 4 from J; bases not matched to a gene: 9. Here the CDR3 DNA reads TGTGCCAGCAGCCAACGACTAGCGGGACATGCAGATACGCAGTATTTT. This codes for CASSQRLAGHADTQYF.

The V gene is TRBV4-1, the J gene TRBJ1-1, with TRBD1 identical over 8 bases. The CDR3 runs to 14 residues. Germline assignment: CDR1 MGHRA and CDR2 YSYEKL. Losses at the gene ends were 1 base for V and 5 bases for J; bases not matched to a gene: 3. As DNA, the CDR3 is TGCGCCAGCAGCCAAGGGACAGGGCGGACTGAAGCTTTCTTT. This codes for CASSQGTGRTEAFF.

This chain joins TRBV6-6 and TRBJ1-4; 8 bases fit TRBD1. The CDR3 runs 14 residues. Germline values: CDR1 MNHNY, CDR2 SVGAGI (reference sequence). Trimming took 6 bases from V and 8 from J; bases not matched to a gene: 8. The CDR3 is CASSPGQAAEKLFF. CDR3 sequence (DNA): TGTGCCAGCAGCCCGGGACAGGCCGCGGAAAAACTGTTTTTT.

In its sample, this clonotype was seen a few times. This rearrangement joins TRBV7-4 to TRBJ2-3; TRBD2 is a possible D gene (5 bases). V was shortened by 8 bases and J by 4 bases, with 22 bases between the two germline ends. Germline V gene lookup returns CDR1 SGHVT and CDR2 SQSDAQ. The CDR3 runs to 16 residues. The CDR3, as DNA: TGTGCCAGCCTACCCCTTCTGGCAACCGGGGCAGATACGCAGTATTTT. Protein sequence: CASLPLLATGADTQYF.

The J gene is TRBJ1-2, the V gene TRBV6-6; no firm D call. CDR3 length equals 15 residues. The V gene lost 0 bases and the J gene lost 8 bases, with 16 bases spanning the gap. Germline loops: CDR1 MNHNY, CDR2 SVGAGI (reference sequence). CDR3 protein: CASSYSIRAGDGYTF. The CDR3 nucleotides read TGTGCCAGCAGTTACTCGATTCGTGCAGGAGACGGCTACACCTTC.

The chain is built from TRBV6-8 and TRBJ2-2; possibly TRBD1 for D (6 bases). V dropped 4 bases and J dropped 4 bases, with 13 bases sitting between them. This CDR3 has 15 amino acids. Germline CDR1 is MNHGY and CDR2 is SAAAGT. The CDR3 region has the DNA TGTGCCAGCAGTTTTGACAGGCGATCCACCGGGGAGCTGTTTTTT. Translated: CASSFDRRSTGELFF.

The CDR3 region is CASSEGTVNQPQHF. The CDR3 coding sequence is TGTGCCAGCAGTGAAGGGACGGTCAATCAGCCCCAGCATTTT. The rearrangement uses TRBV2 and TRBJ1-5; D unresolved. The CDR3 has 14 residues. From germline, CDR1 is SNHLY and CDR2 FYNNEI. Trimming took 1 base from V and 3 from J, leaving 7 bases between them.

This clonotype was counted only a few times. The chain links TRBV18 to TRBJ2-1; D not certain. V was pared by 3 bases and J by 8 bases, with 17 bases between. The CDR3 extends over 15 amino acids. The germline V gene encodes CDR1 KGHSH and CDR2 LQKENI. CDR3 sequence (DNA): TGTGCCAGCTCACCTCCTCGACCTTACTTTGATGAGCAGTTCTTC. Protein product: CASSPPRPYFDEQFF.

The V and J genes are TRBV29-1 and TRBJ2-3, with 8 bases identical to TRBD2. The CDR3 totals 13 residues. V trimming: 5 bases; J trimming: 4 bases; junction bases outside the gene matches: 5. The germline V gene has CDR1 SQVTM and CDR2 ANQGSEA. CDR3 residues: CSVRAAGADTQYF. The CDR3, as DNA: TGCAGCGTTCGTGCAGCGGGAGCAGATACGCAGTATTTT.

The rearrangement joins TRBV12-3 or TRBV12-4 to TRBJ1-4; D is possibly TRBD1 (6 bases). Trimming shortened V by 6 bases and J by 5 bases, and 19 bases separated the two germline ends. This CDR3 is built from 16 residues. In DNA form, the CDR3 reads TGTGCCAGCAGCGACAGAACAGGGTATGGAAATGAAAAACTGTTTTTT. Protein product: CASSDRTGYGNEKLFF.

The rearrangement uses TRBV6-2 or TRBV6-3 and TRBJ1-5; D is uncertain. Germline CDR1 is MNHEY and CDR2 is SVGEGT. V was shortened by 6 bases and J by 6 bases, with 12 bases between the two germline ends. This CDR3 region has 13 residues. In DNA, the CDR3 is TGTGCCAGCAGCCTAATTCCAGCTCAGCCCCAGCATTTT. Translated: CASSLIPAQPQHF.

This clonotype was seen only a few times. V is TRBV7-9 and J is TRBJ2-7; the match to TRBD1 covers 9 bases. Germline CDR1 is SEHNR and CDR2 is FQNEAQ (reference sequence). V lost 1 base, J lost 7 bases, and 8 bases stayed unmatched. This CDR3 contains 15 residues. CDR3 sequence: CASSLDWGTGIEQYF. As DNA, the CDR3 is TGTGCCAGCAGCTTAGATTGGGGGACAGGGATTGAGCAGTACTTC.

This clonotype was seen a handful of times. This rearrangement joins TRBV6-6 to TRBJ2-7; TRBD1 aligns across 9 bases. This CDR3 has 14 amino acids. Germline V lookup: CDR1 MNHNY, CDR2 SVGAGI (reference sequence). J lost 6 bases, V lost 5 bases, and 8 bases had no gene match. CDR3 DNA: TGTGCCAGCAGTCAACGACAGGGGGAAGGCGAGCAGTACTTC. The encoded protein is CASSQRQGEGEQYF.

The V gene is TRBV19, the J gene TRBJ2-5; D is ambiguous. Germline V gene lookup returns CDR1 LNHDA and CDR2 SQIVND (reference sequence). V gave up 5 bases and J gave up 2 bases, with 15 bases separating them. There are 15 residues in the CDR3. The CDR3 protein is CASSLLPGSQETQYF. CDR3 DNA: TGTGCCAGTAGTCTCCTTCCCGGCTCGCAAGAGACCCAGTACTTC.

A few counts support this clonotype. CDR3 amino acids: CASSSVDGNNQPQHF. The CDR3 DNA reads TGTGCCAGCAGCTCCGTCGACGGTAACAATCAGCCCCAGCATTTT. This rearrangement joins TRBV7-8 to TRBJ1-5, with D unclear. V lost 4 bases and J 3 bases, leaving 13 bases between the germline ends. Germline CDR1 is SGHVS and CDR2 is FQNEAQ. CDR3 length: 15 residues.

J is TRBJ2-3 and V is TRBV28; 9 nucleotides agree with TRBD2. CDR1 is MDHEN, CDR2 SYDVKM, per germline. The junction had 16 bases not matched to a gene; V was cut back by 6 bases and J by 3 bases. The CDR3 is made up of 18 amino acids. The CDR3 spells CASSGSSGGTPLTDTQYF. The CDR3 nucleotides read TGTGCCAGCAGCGGCTCGAGCGGGGGGACACCTTTGACAGATACGCAGTATTTT.

This CDR3 is CASGPDPYNEQFF. The CDR3 DNA reads TGTGCTAGTGGTCCAGACCCCTACAATGAGCAGTTCTTC. The J gene is TRBJ2-1, the V gene TRBV12-5; unclear D gene. CDR1 is LGHNT, CDR2 FRNRAP, per germline. The CDR3 extends over 13 amino acids. V was trimmed by 5 bases and J by 2 bases, leaving 7 bases between them. Drawing the rest from reference TRBV12-5 and TRBJ2-1, the complete variable domain is DARVTQTPRHKVTEMGQEVTMRCQPILGHNTVFWYRQTMMQGLELLAYFRNRAPLDDSGMPKDRFSAEMPDATLATLKIQPSEPRDSAVYFCASGPDPYNEQFFGPGTRLTVL.

This clonotype was observed a handful of times. This chain links TRBV28 with TRBJ2-7; the D gene is possibly TRBD2 (5 bases). With 6 bases removed from V and 0 bases from J, the gap between germline ends came to 9 bases. This CDR3 region has 13 residues. Germline V gives CDR1 MDHEN, CDR2 SYDVKM. The CDR3 DNA reads TGTGCCAGCAGCCAGCGGAACTCCTACGAGCAGTACTTC. This sequence encodes CASSQRNSYEQYF.

The chain combines TRBV12-3 or TRBV12-4 with TRBJ1-5; D is unclear. The V end lost 5 bases, the J end lost 6 bases, and 20 bases lay between the germline ends. CDR3 length equals 16 residues. The CDR3 DNA reads TGTGCCAGCAGTGGGCCCTTGCGGCCCCGGGGTCAGCCCCAGCATTTT. Its translation: CASSGPLRPRGQPQHF.

The chain combines TRBV12-3 or TRBV12-4 with TRBJ2-3; TRBD1 or TRBD2 may be the D gene (5 bases each). The CDR3 is 18 residues long. Trimming stripped 8 bases from V and 4 bases from J, with 28 bases between. This chain's CDR3 is CASSPSASRDRYSDTQYF. The CDR3 nucleotides read TGTGCCAGCTCCCCCTCCGCCAGCCGGGACCGCTACTCAGATACGCAGTATTTT.

At least ten counts were recorded for this clonotype. The chain has TRBV7-9 and TRBJ2-7, with D hard to call. Germline V lookup: CDR1 SEHNR, CDR2 FQNEAQ (reference sequence). V was trimmed by 1 base and J by 5 bases, leaving 6 bases between them. The length of the CDR3 is 12 residues. The CDR3 region has the DNA TGTGCCAGCAGCTTAGGGGCCGACGAGCAGTACTTC. This codes for CASSLGADEQYF.

Ten or more counts support this clonotype. This chain uses TRBV7-2 with TRBJ2-7; 7 bases are shared with TRBD1. CDR1 SGHTA and CDR2 FQGNSA come from the germline V gene. The CDR3 spans 13 residues. J lost 2 bases, V lost 3 bases, and 1 base had no gene match. CDR3 region: CASSFGTAYEQYF. In DNA, the CDR3 is TGTGCCAGCAGCTTCGGGACAGCCTACGAGCAGTACTTC. Based on the CDR3 plus reference TRBV7-2 and TRBJ2-7, the full variable domain is GAGVSQSPSNKVTEKGKDVELRCDPISGHTALYWYRQSLGQGLEFLIYFQGNSAPDKSGLPSDRFSAERTGGSVSTLTIQRTQQEDSAVYLCASSFGTAYEQYFGPGTRLTVT.

V and J are TRBV19 and TRBJ2-2; a possible D gene is TRBD2 (6 bases). V lost 5 bases to trimming and J lost 7 bases, with 11 bases between them. CDR3 length: 13 residues. The V gene's germline CDR1 is LNHDA and CDR2 SQIVND (reference sequence). The CDR3 protein is CASSGVAVGELFF. DNA of the CDR3: TGTGCCAGTAGTGGGGTAGCGGTCGGGGAGCTGTTTTTT.

The V and J genes are TRBV11-2 and TRBJ2-1, with TRBD2 identical over 7 bases. V dropped 5 bases and J dropped 4; count of bases not matched to a gene: 8. In germline, CDR1 is SGHAT, CDR2 FQNNGV. The CDR3 is made up of 15 amino acids. The CDR3 protein is CASSHLGGVYNEQFF. DNA for the CDR3: TGTGCCAGCAGCCACTTGGGAGGGGTATACAATGAGCAGTTCTTC.